One sample yielded the 23 T cell receptor beta chains listed below, sequenced in a study of blood T cells in healthy people across ages. It was with a sample-barcoded 5' primer and a J-beta primer mix that a second PCR of roughly 6 to 12 cycles was run. TCRdb recomputed calls from the 5' RACE reads with MiXCR, one row per CDR3 protein. The data contain approximately 810,000 distinct CDR3 sequences, approximately 35% of them singletons. The sample taken for sequencing was blood. These receptors originate from a young man in good health.

CDR3 DNA: TGCGCCAGCAGCCAAGAATATGGAAGGACAGGGGCAAACATTCAGTACTTC. Translation: CASSQEYGRTGANIQYF. The chain couples TRBV4-3 to TRBJ2-7; 9 bases agree with TRBD1. The end of the DNA fits TRBJ2-4 better, so the J call may be wrong. This CDR3 has 17 amino acids. Looked up from germline, CDR1 is LGHNA and CDR2 is YSLEER.

This chain connects TRBV7-2 to TRBJ2-3; 7 bases map to TRBD1. Germline lookup yields CDR1 SGHTA and CDR2 FQGNSA. CDR3 length equals 12 residues. J was trimmed by 13 bases and V by 2 bases; bases with no gene match: 6. In DNA, the CDR3 is TGTGCCAGCAGCTTATGGGGACAGCTTAAGTATTTT. It encodes CASSLWGQLKYF.

This clonotype appeared a few times. The rearrangement joins TRBV12-3 or TRBV12-4 to TRBJ2-1; D gene uncertain. There are 12 residues in the CDR3. Trimming pared 2 bases from V and 7 bases from J, leaving 6 bases between. As DNA, the CDR3 is TGTGCCAGCAGTTTAATCCAAAATGAGCAGTTCTTC. This codes for CASSLIQNEQFF.

This clonotype was counted only a few times. The chain has TRBV5-6 and TRBJ1-1; no clear D. Trimming removed 3 bases from V and 0 bases from J, with 12 bases in between. This CDR3 comprises 15 residues. CDR1 and CDR2 from the germline V gene are SGHDT and YYEEEE. Here the CDR3 DNA reads TGTGCCAGCAGCTCCCTACAGTCCATGAACACTGAAGCTTTCTTT. This translates into CASSSLQSMNTEAFF. Using reference TRBV5-6 and TRBJ1-1 for the parts outside the CDR3, the full variable domain is DAGVTQSPTHLIKTRGQQVTLRCSPKSGHDTVSWYQQALGQGPQFIFQYYEEEERQRGNFPDRFSGHQFPNYSSELNVNALLLGDSALYLCASSSLQSMNTEAFFGQGTRLTVV.

To note about this clonotype: This sequence may be a read error, since a much larger clone differs from it by one base. CDR3 nucleotides: TGCGCCAGCAGCCAAGTTAGAGGGCAAGACTATGGCTACACCTTC. It yields the protein CASSQVRGQDYGYTF. The chain links TRBV4-1 to TRBJ1-2; D remains ambiguous. Germline V gene sequence: CDR1 MGHRA, CDR2 YSYEKL. The CDR3 loop spans 15 amino acids. V shed 1 base and J shed 3 bases, with 12 bases lying between them.

The rearrangement joins TRBV20-1 to TRBJ1-5, with 11 bases matching TRBD1. CDR3 size: 14 residues. V lost 5 bases to trimming and J lost 9 bases; unmatched junction nucleotides: 9. Germline-derived CDR1 and CDR2 are DFQATT and SNEGSKA (reference sequence). In DNA, the CDR3 is TGCAGTGCTGTTGGACAGGGGGCTTATCGGCCCCAGCATTTT. It encodes CSAVGQGAYRPQHF.

This clonotype was found many times. V gene TRBV21-1 combines with J gene TRBJ1-2; the D segment call TRBD1 is taken from the table without a DNA check. TRBV21-1 counts as a pseudogene. CDR3 length equals 17 residues. The CDR3: CASSIKDMGQGNYGYTF. CDR3 nucleotides: TGTGCCAGCAGCATAAAAGATATGGGACAGGGGAACTATGGCTACACCTTC.

The chain uses TRBV20-1 and TRBJ1-5; D call uncertain. The germline V gene encodes CDR1 DFQATT and CDR2 SNEGSKA (reference sequence). The CDR3 totals 14 residues. Between the trimmed V and J ends, which lost 5 bases and 2 bases, there was a span of 13 bases. CDR3 in amino acids: CSAALLLGNQPQHF. In DNA, the CDR3 is TGCAGTGCTGCCTTGTTGTTAGGCAATCAGCCCCAGCATTTT.

This clonotype has just one count. V is TRBV2 and J is TRBJ2-5, with D possibly TRBD2 on 7 matching bases. The CDR3 has 14 amino acids. The germline V and J ends were trimmed by 6 bases and 11 bases, with 22 bases remaining between them. The germline gives CDR1 SNHLY, CDR2 FYNNEI. The CDR3 sequence is CASRAGAGSNEQYF. Written as DNA, the CDR3 is TGTGCCAGCAGGGCGGGGGCAGGGTCCAATGAGCAGTACTTC.

This chain uses TRBV2 with TRBJ1-2; D is possibly TRBD1 (5 bases). Germline values: CDR1 SNHLY, CDR2 FYNNEI. The germline V and J ends were trimmed by 4 bases and 4 bases, with 16 bases remaining between them. This CDR3 is built from 15 residues. The CDR3 region has the DNA TGTGCCAGCAGTGCTTACGAAACAGGCTTCTATGGCTACACCTTC. Its protein product is CASSAYETGFYGYTF.

The table lists this clonotype with a few counts. The CDR3 is CASREFGTGGYNEQFF. CDR3 nucleotide sequence: TGTGCCAGCAGGGAGTTTGGGACAGGGGGCTACAATGAGCAGTTCTTC. The chain links TRBV7-2 to TRBJ2-1; 11 nucleotides agree with TRBD1. CDR1 is SGHTA and CDR2 is FQGNSA in the germline V gene. V was clipped by 6 bases and J by 3 bases; unmatched bases: 7. There are 16 residues in the CDR3.

The V and J genes are TRBV5-6 and TRBJ2-3; tentatively, D is TRBD2 (6 bases). The CDR3 contains 15 residues. The germline CDR1 and CDR2 sequences are SGHDT and YYEEEE. V lost 4 bases and J 3 bases, leaving 15 bases between the germline ends. The CDR3 sequence: CASSVRDWLTDTQYF. The DNA for the CDR3 is TGTGCCAGCAGCGTCCGGGACTGGTTAACAGATACGCAGTATTTT.

As concerns this clonotype: This may come from a read error, since a much larger clone is one base off. This sequence joins TRBV29-1 and TRBJ2-5, with D unclear. The end of the DNA fits TRBJ2-7 better, so the J call may be wrong. Germline CDR1 is SQVTM and CDR2 is ANQGSEA. The CDR3 sequence is 15 residues long. CDR3 residues: CSVEAPEHSSSEQYF. The CDR3 region has the DNA TGCAGCGTTGAAGCCCCAGAACACTCAAGCTCCGAGCAGTACTTC.

The chain couples TRBV12-3 or TRBV12-4 to TRBJ1-2; 11 bases match TRBD1. V lost 5 bases to trimming and J lost 7 bases; unmatched junction nucleotides: 6. This CDR3 region has 14 residues. The chain's CDR3 is CASSRTGGSRGYTF. The CDR3 DNA is TGTGCCAGCAGTCGGACAGGGGGCAGTCGTGGCTACACCTTC.

This clonotype was detected a few times. The gene calls are TRBV6-1 and TRBJ2-1; TRBD1 aligns across 8 bases. Germline CDR1 is MNHNS and CDR2 is SASEGT. The CDR3 runs 17 residues. The V segment lost 6 bases and the J segment 4 bases; nucleotides outside the gene matches: 14. The CDR3 spells CASSPATPGQAYNEQFF. Written as DNA, the CDR3 is TGTGCCAGCAGCCCTGCTACTCCGGGACAGGCGTACAATGAGCAGTTCTTC.

The CDR3: CASSNTGYGETQYF. The CDR3 nucleotides are TGTGCCAGCAGCAATACAGGCTACGGGGAGACCCAGTACTTC. This rearrangement joins TRBV6-5 to TRBJ2-7; tentatively, D is TRBD1 (5 bases). The better agreement between TRBJ2-5 and the DNA end casts doubt on the J call. Germline CDR1 MNHEY, CDR2 SVGAGI. The CDR3 consists of 14 residues.

Of note for this clonotype: At one boundary the junction diverges from the germline segment, which might be a read error. The CDR3 protein is CASNSGQGGEKPFF. In DNA, the CDR3 is TGTGCCAGCAACTCCGGACAGGGAGGAGAAAAACCGTTTTTT. The chain couples TRBV7-2 to TRBJ1-4, with 8 nucleotides matching TRBD1. The germline gives CDR1 SGHTA, CDR2 FQGNSA. The CDR3 covers 14 residues. Based on the CDR3 plus reference TRBV7-2 and TRBJ1-4, the full variable domain is GAGVSQSPSNKVTEKGKDVELRCDPISGHTALYWYRQSLGQGLEFLIYFQGNSAPDKSGLPSDRFSAERTGGSVSTLTIQRTQQEDSAVYLCASNSGQGGEKPFFGSGTQLSVL.

This clonotype was counted many times. The rearrangement uses TRBV11-2 and TRBJ2-7; D ambiguous. Germline V gene data show CDR1 as SGHAT and CDR2 as FQNNGV. CDR3 length equals 12 residues. V lost 1 base, J lost 6 bases, and 7 bases lay in between. CDR3 in amino acids: CASSLGAVEQYF. The DNA for the CDR3 is TGTGCCAGCAGCTTAGGTGCAGTCGAGCAGTACTTC.

There are a few counts of this clonotype. The V call is TRBV7-8, the J call TRBJ1-1, with 8 nucleotides matching TRBD1. The J segment lost 10 bases and the V segment lost 5 bases, leaving 6 bases of the junction unmatched. Germline CDR1 and CDR2: SGHVS and FQNEAQ. The CDR3 has 12 residues. CDR3 sequence reads: CASSPRTGRAFF. In DNA, the CDR3 is TGTGCCAGCAGCCCCAGGACAGGGAGAGCTTTCTTT.

The J gene is TRBJ2-7, the V gene TRBV3-1; 11 nucleotides line up with TRBD2. CDR1 and CDR2 from the germline V gene are LGHDT and YNNKEL (reference sequence). CDR3 length equals 14 residues. The ends lost 6 bases at V and 3 bases at J; junction bases unmatched: 4. The CDR3 nucleotides read TGTGCCAGCAGTCGAGGGACTAGCGGCTACGAGCAGTACTTC. Translation: CASSRGTSGYEQYF.

The chain is built from TRBV29-1 and TRBJ1-2; the D is unclear. This CDR3 is built from 12 residues. Germline V gene data show CDR1 as SQVTM and CDR2 as ANQGSEA. V shed 1 base and J shed 5 bases, with 8 bases lying between them. CDR3 sequence (DNA): TGCAGCGTTGAAGGGCAGCCATATGGCTACACCTTC. This gives the protein CSVEGQPYGYTF.

This chain joins TRBV7-2 and TRBJ2-3; maybe TRBD1 (6 bases). CDR3 length: 13 residues. V was pared by 6 bases and J by 5 bases, with 12 bases between. From germline, CDR1 is SGHTA and CDR2 FQGNSA. For the CDR3, the DNA is TGTGCCAGCAGACGTAACAGGGAAGATACGCAGTATTTT. This gives the protein CASRRNREDTQYF.

This clonotype was seen more than once but under ten times. CDR3 sequence reads: CASSTIGGDEQYF. The CDR3 DNA follows: TGCGCCAGCAGCACCATAGGGGGGGATGAGCAGTACTTC. V usage is TRBV5-1 and J usage is TRBJ2-7; D is perhaps TRBD2 (7 bases). The germline gives CDR1 SGHRS, CDR2 YFSETQ. V lost 4 bases, J lost 7 bases, and 15 bases lay in between. The CDR3 covers 13 residues. Combining the CDR3 with reference TRBV5-1 and TRBJ2-7 gives the whole variable domain KAGVTQTPRYLIKTRGQQVTLSCSPISGHRSVSWYQQTPGQGLQFLFEYFSETQRNKGNFPGRFSGRQFSNSRSEMNVSTLELGDSALYLCASSTIGGDEQYFGPGTRLTVT.